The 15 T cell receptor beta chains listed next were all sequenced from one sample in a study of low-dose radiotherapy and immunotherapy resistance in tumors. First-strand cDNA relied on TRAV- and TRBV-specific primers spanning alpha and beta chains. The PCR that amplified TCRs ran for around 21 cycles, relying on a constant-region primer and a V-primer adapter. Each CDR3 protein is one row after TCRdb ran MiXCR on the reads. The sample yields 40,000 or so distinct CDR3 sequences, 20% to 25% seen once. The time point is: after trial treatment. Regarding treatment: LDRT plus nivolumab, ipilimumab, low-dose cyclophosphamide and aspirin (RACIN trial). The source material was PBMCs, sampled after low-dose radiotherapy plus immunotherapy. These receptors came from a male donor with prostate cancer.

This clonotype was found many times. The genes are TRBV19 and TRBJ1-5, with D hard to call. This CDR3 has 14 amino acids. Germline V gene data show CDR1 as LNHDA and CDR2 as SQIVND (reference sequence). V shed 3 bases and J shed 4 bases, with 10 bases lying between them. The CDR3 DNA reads TGTGCCAGTAGTATGCGGCCTCTAAATCAGCCCCAGCATTTT. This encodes CASSMRPLNQPQHF.

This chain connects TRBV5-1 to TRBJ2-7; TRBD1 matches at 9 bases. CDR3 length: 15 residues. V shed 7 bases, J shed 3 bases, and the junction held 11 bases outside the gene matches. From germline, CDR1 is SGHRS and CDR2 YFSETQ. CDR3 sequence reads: CASGTGGTGLYEQYF. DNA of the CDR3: TGCGCCAGCGGAACCGGGGGGACAGGGCTCTACGAGCAGTACTTC.

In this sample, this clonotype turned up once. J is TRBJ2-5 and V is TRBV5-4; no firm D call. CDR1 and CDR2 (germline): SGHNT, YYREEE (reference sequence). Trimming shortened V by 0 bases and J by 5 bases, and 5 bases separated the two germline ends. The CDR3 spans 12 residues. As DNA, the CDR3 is TGTGCCAGCAGCTTGGCCGCGGAGACCCAGTACTTC. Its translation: CASSLAAETQYF.

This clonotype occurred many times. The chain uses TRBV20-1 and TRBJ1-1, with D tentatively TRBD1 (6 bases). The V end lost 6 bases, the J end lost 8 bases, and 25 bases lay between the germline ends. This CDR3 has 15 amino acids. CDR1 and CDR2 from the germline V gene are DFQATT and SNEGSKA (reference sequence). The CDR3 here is CSATPEGRGLSEAFF. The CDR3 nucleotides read TGCAGTGCCACACCGGAGGGCAGGGGCCTCTCGGAAGCTTTCTTT.

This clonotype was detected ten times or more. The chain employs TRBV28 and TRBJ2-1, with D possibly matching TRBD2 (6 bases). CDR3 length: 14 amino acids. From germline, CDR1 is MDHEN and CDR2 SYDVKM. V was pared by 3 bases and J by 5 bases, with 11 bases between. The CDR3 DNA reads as TGTGCCAGCAGTTTCGGGGGATCTAACAATGAGCAGTTCTTC. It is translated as CASSFGGSNNEQFF.

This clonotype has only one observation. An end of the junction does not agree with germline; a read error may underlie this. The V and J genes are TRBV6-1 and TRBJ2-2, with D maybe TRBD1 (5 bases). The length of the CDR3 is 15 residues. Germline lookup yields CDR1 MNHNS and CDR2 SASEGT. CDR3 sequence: CAISDWTRNTGELFF. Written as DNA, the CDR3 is TGTGCCATCAGTGATTGGACAAGGAACACCGGGGAGCTGTTTTTT.

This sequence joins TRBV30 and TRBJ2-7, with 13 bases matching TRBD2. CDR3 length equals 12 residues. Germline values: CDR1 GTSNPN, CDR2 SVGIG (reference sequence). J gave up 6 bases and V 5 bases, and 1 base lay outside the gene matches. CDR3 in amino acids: CAWGLAGVEQYF. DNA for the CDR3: TGTGCCTGGGGACTAGCGGGAGTCGAGCAGTACTTC.

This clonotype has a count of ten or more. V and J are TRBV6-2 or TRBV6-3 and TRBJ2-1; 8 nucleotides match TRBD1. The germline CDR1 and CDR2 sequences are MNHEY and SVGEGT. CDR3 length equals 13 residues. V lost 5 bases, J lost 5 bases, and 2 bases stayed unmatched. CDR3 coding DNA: TGTGCCAGCAGTGGACAGGGACACAATGAGCAGTTCTTC. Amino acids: CASSGQGHNEQFF.

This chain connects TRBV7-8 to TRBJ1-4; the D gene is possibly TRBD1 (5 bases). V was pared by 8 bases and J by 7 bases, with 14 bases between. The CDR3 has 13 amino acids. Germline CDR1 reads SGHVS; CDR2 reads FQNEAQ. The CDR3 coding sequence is TGTGCCAGCGGACACGGCTTCGGTGAAAAACTGTTTTTT. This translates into CASGHGFGEKLFF.

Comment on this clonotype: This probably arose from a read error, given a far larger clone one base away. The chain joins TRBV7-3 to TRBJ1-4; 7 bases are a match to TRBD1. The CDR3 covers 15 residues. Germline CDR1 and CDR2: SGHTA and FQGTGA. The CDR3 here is CASSLRGTENEILFF. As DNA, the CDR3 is TGTGCCAGCAGCTTACGCGGGACAGAGAATGAAATACTGTTTTTT.

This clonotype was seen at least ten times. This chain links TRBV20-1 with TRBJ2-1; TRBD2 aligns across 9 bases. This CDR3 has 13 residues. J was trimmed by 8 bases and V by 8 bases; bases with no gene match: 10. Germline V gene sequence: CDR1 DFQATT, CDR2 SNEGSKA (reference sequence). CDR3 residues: CSSISGLAHEQFF. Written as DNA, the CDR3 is TGCAGTTCCATTTCGGGACTAGCCCATGAGCAGTTCTTC.

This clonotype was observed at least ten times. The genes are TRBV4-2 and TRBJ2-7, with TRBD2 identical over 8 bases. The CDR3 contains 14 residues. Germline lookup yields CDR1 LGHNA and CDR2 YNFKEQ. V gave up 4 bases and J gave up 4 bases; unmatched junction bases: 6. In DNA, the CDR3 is TGTGCCAGCAGCCGCTACGGGAGGGAGTACGAGCAGTACTTC. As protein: CASSRYGREYEQYF.

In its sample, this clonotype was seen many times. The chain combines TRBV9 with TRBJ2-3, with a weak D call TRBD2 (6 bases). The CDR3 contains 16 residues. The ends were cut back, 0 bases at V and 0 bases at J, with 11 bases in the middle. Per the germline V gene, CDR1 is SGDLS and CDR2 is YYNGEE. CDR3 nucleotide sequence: TGTGCCAGCAGCGTAGTGGTGGGGGGAAGCACAGATACGCAGTATTTT. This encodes CASSVVVGGSTDTQYF.

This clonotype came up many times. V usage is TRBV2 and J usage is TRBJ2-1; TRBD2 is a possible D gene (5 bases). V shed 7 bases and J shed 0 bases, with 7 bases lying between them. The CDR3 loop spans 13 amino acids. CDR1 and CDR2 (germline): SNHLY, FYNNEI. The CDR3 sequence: CASTGGSYNEQFF. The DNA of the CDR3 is TGTGCCAGCACCGGAGGCTCCTACAATGAGCAGTTCTTC.

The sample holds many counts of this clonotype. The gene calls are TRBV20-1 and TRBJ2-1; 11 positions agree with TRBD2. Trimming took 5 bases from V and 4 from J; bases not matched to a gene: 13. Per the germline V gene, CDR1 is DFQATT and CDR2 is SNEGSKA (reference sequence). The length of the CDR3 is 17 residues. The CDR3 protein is CSAPGGLAGGLYNEQFF. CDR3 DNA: TGCAGTGCTCCGGGTGGCCTAGCGGGGGGTCTTTACAATGAGCAGTTCTTC.